This entry features one T cell receptor (beta chain) sequence. Its antigen remains unidentified. No much larger clonotype is one base removed from it; base qualities were not supplied. Library preparation was by PCR. DNA from cultured CD4+ T cells was subjected to TCR sequencing with the Oncomine TCR Beta short-read assay at the Johns Hopkins FTIC core. The QIAamp micro DNA kit was used to extract genomic DNA from the cultured CD4+ T cells. The Oncomine TCR Beta libraries from cultured CD4+ T cells were pooled using unique dual indexes and then sequenced on an Illumina iSeq 100. On the study's bioinformatics: Non-productive sequences were removed, and CDR3s that did not start with C, did not end with F or W, or were shorter than 7 amino acids were discarded. The MANAFEST web application was used to identify antigen-specific clonotypes by comparing peptide-stimulated wells against reference wells and other culture wells. An FDR below 0.05, an odds ratio above 5, and a productive frequency above 0.1% in at least two of three replicate wells were required for clones to be considered positive. Clonotypes that were significantly expanded in both SARS-CoV-2 spike wells and at least one common cold coronavirus spike condition were defined as cross-reactive. Similarity between CDR3 sequences was evaluated in R version 3.6.1 using Levenshtein distances (stringdist) and unrooted phylogenetic trees (ape). The raw public data were reprocessed by TCRdb itself: fastp quality trimming at Q25, MiXCR clonotype calling, in-frame beta chains only. A single entry per CDR3 protein holds the most common genes and DNA from its merged rows. For this entry, the V and J calls and clone size follow TCRdb and not the study's own pipeline. Recorded for this sample are roughly 24,000 distinct CDR3 sequences; 64% of them occurred a single time. Approximately 5.4% of the sample lies in the top ten.

Taken with the paper, the label for treatment or condition translates to: approximately nine-day PBMC culture with coronavirus spike peptide pools or control peptides (ViraFEST assay). To expand antigen-specific T cells with peptide pools and then pick out the expanded clonotypes through TCR sequencing, the study relied on the ViraFEST assay. The convalescent patients' positive SARS-CoV-2 PCR tests were from March to December 2020, which was before the Alpha, Beta and Delta variants emerged in the United States. Each well held 2 million or so PBMCs cultured in IMDM containing approximately 5% human AB serum and approximately 9.8 IU/ml IL-2, with 8.5 to 10 ug/ml peptide pools added. Half of the culture medium was replaced with fresh IL-2-containing medium on days 3 and 7. CD4+ T cells were isolated after around 11 days of culture through negative selection using the EasySep CD4+ T cell isolation kit. Ficoll-Paque Plus gradient centrifugation was used to isolate PBMCs from whole blood, and the isolated PBMCs were then either used fresh or cryopreserved at -140C. Triplicate wells were generally used for each culture condition.

This specimen comes from a study of vaccination and CD4 T cells after COVID-19 (dated by TCRdb to between 2022 and 2023). About the study as a whole: Convalescent patients had a positive SARS-CoV-2 result on nasal swab PCR, and of these patients, about ten had mild disease and one had severe disease. In control cultures, a CEFX viral epitope pool was used as positive control, an HIV-1 Nef peptide pool was used as negative control, or no peptide was added. Post-vaccine blood samples were taken a median of approximately 76 days after the second vaccine dose, with a range of roughly 14 to 241 days. Six males and four females were included in the convalescent cohort, with two Hispanic individuals, seven Caucasians, two Asians and one multiracial person represented. Participants received two doses of either the Pfizer-BioNTech BNT162b2 vaccine (n=8) or the Moderna mRNA-1273 vaccine (n=2). Post-COVID blood samples were collected from convalescent patients a median of roughly 100 days after diagnosis, with a range of about 30 to 161 days. In 10 COVID-19 convalescent patients and 4 infection-naive healthy vaccine recipients, the spike-specific CD4+ TCR repertoire before mRNA vaccination was compared with the repertoire after mRNA vaccination. Culture stimuli were overlapping spike peptide pools from SARS-CoV-2 and from the common cold coronaviruses HCoV-NL63, HCoV-OC43 and HCoV-229E. Overall results and qualifications from the work: Of the vaccine-specific clones found in convalescent patients, nearly all (304 of 307) were mono-reactive for SARS-CoV-2 spike instead of being cross-reactive with common cold coronaviruses. Only a relatively small number of convalescent patients were included in the study, and early timepoints following natural infection were not analyzed. The median count of SARS-CoV-2-reactive clonotypes went up from 21 after infection to 30 to 40 after vaccination, although the change was not significant. In convalescent patients, a median around 90% of post-vaccine SARS-CoV-2-reactive clones were detected only after vaccination, suggesting vaccine-specific priming.

The sample comprised CD4+ T cells from blood, cultured in vitro. This TCR was recovered from a human donor who had recovered from COVID-19.

The CDR3 sequence is CSAQATSGRYEQYF. At the DNA level, the sequence is TGCAGTGCTCAGGCGACTAGCGGGAGGTACGAGCAGTACTTC. The chain is assembled from TRBV20-1 and TRBJ2-7; 13 nucleotides in the junction match TRBD2. V is trimmed back by 5 bases and J by 4 bases, and the junction contains 5 bases that no gene match accounts for. Its CDR3 holds 14 amino acids, cysteine through phenylalanine. This entry keeps only the CDR3 DNA: 42 bases, framed from base 1. The germline V gene (reference sequence) sets CDR1 to DFQATT and CDR2 to SNEGSKA.